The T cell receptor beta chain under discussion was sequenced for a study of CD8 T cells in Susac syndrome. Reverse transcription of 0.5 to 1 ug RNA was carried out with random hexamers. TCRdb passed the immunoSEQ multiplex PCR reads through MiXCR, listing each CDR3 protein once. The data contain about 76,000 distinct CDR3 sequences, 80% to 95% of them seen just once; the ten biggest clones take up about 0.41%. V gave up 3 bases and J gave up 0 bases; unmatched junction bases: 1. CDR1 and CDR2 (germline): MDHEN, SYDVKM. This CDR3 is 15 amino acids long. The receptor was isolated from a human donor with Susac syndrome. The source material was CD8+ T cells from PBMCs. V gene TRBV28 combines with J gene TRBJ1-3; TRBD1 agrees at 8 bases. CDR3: CASSLGTGSGNTIYF. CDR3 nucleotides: TGTGCCAGCAGTTTGGGGACAGGCTCTGGAAACACCATATATTTT.